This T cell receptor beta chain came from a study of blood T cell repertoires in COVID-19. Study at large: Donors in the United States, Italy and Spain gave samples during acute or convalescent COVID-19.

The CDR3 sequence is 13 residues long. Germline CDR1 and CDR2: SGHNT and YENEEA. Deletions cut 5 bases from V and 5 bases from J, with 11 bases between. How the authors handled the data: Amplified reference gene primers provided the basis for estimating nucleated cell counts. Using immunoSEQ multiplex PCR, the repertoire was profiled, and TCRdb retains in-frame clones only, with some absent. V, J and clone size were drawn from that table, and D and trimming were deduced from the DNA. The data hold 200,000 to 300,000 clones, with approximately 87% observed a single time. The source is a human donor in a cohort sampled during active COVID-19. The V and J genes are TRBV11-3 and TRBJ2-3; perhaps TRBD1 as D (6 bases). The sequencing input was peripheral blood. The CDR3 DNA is TGTGCCAGCAGCAAAAACAGGGTAGATACGCAGTATTTT. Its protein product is CASSKNRVDTQYF. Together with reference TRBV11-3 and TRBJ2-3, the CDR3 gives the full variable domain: EAGVVQSPRYKIIEKKQPVAFWCNPISGHNTLYWYLQNLGQGPELLIRYENEEAVDDSQLPKDRFSAERLKGVDSTLKIQPAELGDSAVYLCASSKNRVDTQYFGPGTRLTVL.